These T cell receptor beta chains were read from a single sample in a study of tumor-infiltrating lymphocytes in primary liver carcinoma. TCRdb re-derived calls from the multiplex PCR reads in MiXCR, one entry per CDR3 protein. The sample lists about 20,000 distinct CDR3 sequences, roughly 79% seen once, with over 30% in the top ten. Sequences were obtained from liver tumor tissue from sampling region 4. The receptors were sampled from a woman aged 25 to 45 with primary liver carcinoma and hepatitis B virus infection. The CDR3 runs from the conserved cysteine through the conserved F or W. A D gene is named only where the DNA matches it firmly. Where a row states a size, it is once, few, many or the class of an expanded clone; other rows omit it.

clone_size j_call v_call d_call cdr3_nt cdr3_aa
- TRBJ2-2 TRBV11-1 - TGTGCCAGCAGCAGGGTTAAGGCGAGAGTGTCCGGGGAACTGTTTTTT CASSRVKARVSGELFF
- TRBJ2-1 TRBV5-6 - TGTGCCAGCAGTTGGTTACGGGGATCCCTAAATGGGCAGTTCTTC CASSWLRGSLNGQFF
medium-sized TRBJ1-5 TRBV6-1 - TGTGCCAGCAGTGAACAGGGGAGCGTCCCCAGTCAGCCCCAGCATTTT CASSEQGSVPSQPQHF
- TRBJ2-1 TRBV10-3 - TGTGCCATCAGTCCCATGGTGACCCGGGATGGGCAGTTCTTC CAISPMVTRDGQFF
once TRBJ2-6 TRBV6-5 TRBD1 TGTGCCAGCTGCCGAAGGTACAGGGGGCATCACCTCTGGGCCAACGTCCTGACTTTC CASCRRYRGHHLWANVLTF
- TRBJ2-1 TRBV13 - TGTGCCAGCATGGAGAGGAACGGCAATGAGCAGTTCTTC CASMERNGNEQFF
- TRBJ1-5 TRBV29-1 - TGCAGCCCCCACTCAGAAAGCGTTGCAGATACTCAGCATTTT CSPHSESVADTQHF
- TRBJ2-1 TRBV4-1 - TGCGCCAGCAGTCAAGATGGTCTAGCAAGGCATGAGCAGTTCTTC CASSQDGLARHEQFF
- TRBJ2-7 TRBV11-2 - TGTGCCTACGGCTCTCCTGGGACGGGTACCTACGAGCAGTACTTC CAYGSPGTGTYEQYF
- TRBJ2-7 TRBV7-8 TRBD2 TGTGCCAGCAGCCAAACTAGCGGTGGGCCCTACGTGCAGTACTTC CASSQTSGGPYVQYF
- TRBJ1-4 TRBV12-3/TRBV12-4 - TGTGCCAGCAGTTCGGTGGACGGTCGTGGTACTAATGAAAAACTGTTTTTT CASSSVDGRGTNEKLFF
- TRBJ2-3 TRBV4-1 - TGCGCCAGCAGCCAACCAGGCATGGTAGCTAAAGACTCGGATAAGCAGTATTTT CASSQPGMVAKDSDKQYF
many TRBJ2-7 TRBV2 TRBD2 TGTGCCAGCATGGGGAGGGGAGGCTACGAGCAGTACTTC CASMGRGGYEQYF
once TRBJ2-2 TRBV6-5 TRBD1 TGTGCCATCAGTCCTCGGACAGGGTTCAGCGGGGAGCTGTTTTTT CAISPRTGFSGELFF
- TRBJ1-1 TRBV4-2 - TGTGCCAGCAGCCCCGTCGAGGACAGAGGGAACACTGGAGCTTTCTTT CASSPVEDRGNTGAFF
- TRBJ1-2 TRBV6-1 - TGTGCCATCAGACAACGGTTCCTGGTCCTTAGATCTAACTATGGCTACACCTTC CAIRQRFLVLRSNYGYTF
- TRBJ2-5 TRBV20-1 - TGCAGTGCTAGAGAGGGGCGTTGTCCTAGCCGGGAGACCCAGTACTTC CSAREGRCPSRETQYF
- TRBJ2-7 TRBV9 - TGTGTCAGCAGCCCTTCCAGGCTTCCTCGGGGTAGTGAGCAGTATTTC CVSSPSRLPRGSEQYF
- TRBJ1-1 TRBV5-5 - TGTGCCAGCATCTTAGACTTGAACACTGAAGCTTTCTTT CASILDLNTEAFF
few TRBJ2-1 TRBV11-2 - TGTGCCAGCTTTCTTAATGGTGAGCAGTTCTTC CASFLNGEQFF
- TRBJ1-1 TRBV28 - TGTGCCAGCAGACACAGGTTTATGAACACTGAAGCATTCTTT CASRHRFMNTEAFF
- TRBJ2-7 TRBV6-2/TRBV6-3 TRBD2 TGTGCCAGCACTAGTAGCGGGAGACCCTGCGAGCGGTACTTC CASTSSGRPCERYF
- TRBJ2-4 TRBV28 TRBD2 TGTGCCAACAGCCGCATGGGGGGGGCCAAAAACATTCAGTACTTC CANSRMGGAKNIQYF
- TRBJ2-1 TRBV15 - TGTGCCACCAGCAGAGATTACAGGAGCTACAATGAGCAGTTCTTC CATSRDYRSYNEQFF
- TRBJ2-5 TRBV28 - TGTGCCAGCAGTTTGGGATTGTGGAAAGAGACACAGTACTTC CASSLGLWKETQYF
many TRBJ1-1 TRBV12-3/TRBV12-4 - TGTGCCAGCTCTCGCAACATAAACACTGAAGCTCTCTTT CASSRNINTEALF
- TRBJ1-5 TRBV5-6 - TGTGTCAGCAGCATAAGGGGCAGCAATCAGCCCCAGCATTTT CVSSIRGSNQPQHF
- TRBJ2-1 TRBV24-1 - TGTGCCACAAAGGGAAAGGACAGCACCTACAATGAGCAGTTCTTC CATKGKDSTYNEQFF
- TRBJ2-7 TRBV2 - TGTGCCAGCGGAGACCGGGACACGGCCTACGTGCAGTACTTC CASGDRDTAYVQYF
medium-sized TRBJ2-3 TRBV7-8 - TGTGCCAGCAGCTTAGGTGGAGTGAGTACGCAGTATTTT CASSLGGVSTQYF
- TRBJ2-5 TRBV10-3 - TGTGCCATCAGTGACTCGGCTACCGGACAAGATGCCCAGTACTTC CAISDSATGQDAQYF
- TRBJ2-4 TRBV6-6 - TGTGCCAGTAGCCTCTTCAAAACCATTCAGTACTTC CASSLFKTIQYF
- TRBJ2-5 TRBV29-1 - TGCAGCGTTGAAACCGGAAGGGGTGTGATGGAGGCCCAGTACTTC CSVETGRGVMEAQYF
- TRBJ2-6 TRBV5-8 - TGTGCCAGCACCGTGACGGGCTTCTCTGGGGTCAACGTCCTGACTTTC CASTVTGFSGVNVLTF
- TRBJ2-7 TRBV11-2 - TGTGCCGGCAACTTAGAAGTTAGCGGTTCCTACGAGCAGTACTTC CAGNLEVSGSYEQYF
- TRBJ1-3 TRBV11-2 - TGTGCCAGCTTATACAGGGAGACTGGAAACACCATATATTTT CASLYRETGNTIYF
few TRBJ1-4 TRBV5-4 - TGTGCCAGCAGCTCCAACAGAGGACTTAATGAAAAACTGTTTTTT CASSSNRGLNEKLFF
- TRBJ2-1 TRBV11-3 TRBD2 TGTTCTAGCAGCCGACTAGCGAGGGGGGGGTATGAGCAGTTCTTC CSSSRLARGGYEQFF
- TRBJ2-5 TRBV7-3 TRBD2 TGTGCCAGCAGCCCCCTAGCGGGGGGAAAAGAGACCCTGTACTTC CASSPLAGGKETLYF
- TRBJ2-1 TRBV10-2 - TGCGCCACCCAAGCAATTCGCCTAGAACGAGGGAGTGAGCACTTCTTC CATQAIRLERGSEHFF
- TRBJ2-1 TRBV4-3 - TGCGCCAGCAGCCACGCAGAGTTGGCCGATGAGCAGTTCTTC CASSHAELADEQFF
medium-sized TRBJ1-1 TRBV6-5 - TGTGCCAGCAGTTACGGGGGCAGCGGAAGAGGAACTGAAGCTTTCTTT CASSYGGSGRGTEAFF
large TRBJ1-4 TRBV4-3 - TGCGCCAGCAGCCAAGACATGGGGGGGGGCACTAATGAAAAACTGTTTTTT CASSQDMGGGTNEKLFF
- TRBJ1-1 TRBV13 - TGTGGCAGCAGCTTAGGAGGGTTTGGTATTCGGGTCACTGAAGCTTTCTTT CGSSLGGFGIRVTEAFF
- TRBJ2-3 TRBV6-1 - TGTGCCTGTAGTGCTGTGTGGTTTACAGGTACGCAGTATTTT CACSAVWFTGTQYF
- TRBJ2-3 TRBV11-2 TRBD2 TGTGCCAGCAGATTAGCGGGACTGTTCACAGATACGCAGTATTTT CASRLAGLFTDTQYF
- TRBJ2-3 TRBV11-2 - TGTGCCAGCAGCCCTACGGAGACGTCGCGCACAGATACGCAGTATTTT CASSPTETSRTDTQYF
- TRBJ2-5 TRBV4-1 - TGCGCCAGCACCCAGGGGACGGCCTACCAAGAGGCCCAGTACTTC CASTQGTAYQEAQYF
- TRBJ2-5 TRBV12-3/TRBV12-4 - TGTGCCAGCAGTTTCTCCGGTGGAACCCAGTACTTC CASSFSGGTQYF
- TRBJ1-4 TRBV6-6 - TGTGCCATCAGTTGGCAGGGGTCTAACGAAAAACTGTTGTTT CAISWQGSNEKLLF
- TRBJ2-2 TRBV6-5 - TGTGCCAGCCAGGGCCGGCTAGTGGGTGTGGTTAGTGGGGAGCTGTTTTTT CASQGRLVGVVSGELFF
- TRBJ1-2 TRBV4-3 - TGCGCGAGCAGCCAAGATTGGGGCAGGGTGAATTGCTTCACCTTC CASSQDWGRVNCFTF
- TRBJ2-1 TRBV7-9 TRBD2 TGTACCAGCAGTTCCGGGACTAGCAGGAGGTATCAGTTCTTC CTSSSGTSRRYQFF